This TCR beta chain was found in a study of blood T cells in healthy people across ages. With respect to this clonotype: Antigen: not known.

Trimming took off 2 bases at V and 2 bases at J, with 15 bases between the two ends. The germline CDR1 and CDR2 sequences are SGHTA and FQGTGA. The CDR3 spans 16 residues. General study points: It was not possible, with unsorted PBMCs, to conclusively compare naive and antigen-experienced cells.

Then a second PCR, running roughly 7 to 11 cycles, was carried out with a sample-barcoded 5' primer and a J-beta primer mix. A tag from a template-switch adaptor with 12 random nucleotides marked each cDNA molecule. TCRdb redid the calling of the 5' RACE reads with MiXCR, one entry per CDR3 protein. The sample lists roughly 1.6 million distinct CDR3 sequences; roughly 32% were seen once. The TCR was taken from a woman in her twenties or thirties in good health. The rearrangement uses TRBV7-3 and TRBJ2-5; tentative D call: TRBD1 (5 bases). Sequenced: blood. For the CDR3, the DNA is TGTGCCAGCAGCTTAGGGATAGGGGAAAGGCAAGAGACCCAGTACTTC. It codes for CASSLGIGERQETQYF.